This T cell receptor (beta chain) was captured in a study of T cells after yellow fever vaccination. Points on this clonotype: The target antigen is unknown. This may be a read error: a much more frequent sequence differs by one nucleotide.

TCRdb re-analysed the 5' RACE reads in MiXCR, keeping a single row per CDR3 protein. The table has 200,000 to 300,000 distinct CDR3 sequences, approximately 3.6% seen once. Notes on the study in general: Clonotypes shared by both compartments, CD4 and CD8, made up a small share. The study found a weaker secondary response that peaked faster, day 5 versus 15.

The CDR3 consists of 13 residues. Trimming cost V 2 bases and J 7 bases, with 12 bases left between them. Germline CDR1 GTSNPN, CDR2 SVGIG (reference sequence). The sample was PBMCs, taken 15 days after the yellow fever booster vaccination. The chain carries TRBV30 and TRBJ1-5; D perhaps matches TRBD1 (5 bases). The sequence was obtained from a man between 18 and 29 years old who received the YFV17D yellow fever vaccine. For the CDR3, the DNA is TGTGCCTGGAGTAGCAGGGTGAACCAGCCCCAGCATTTT. Translation gives CAWSSRVNQPQHF.